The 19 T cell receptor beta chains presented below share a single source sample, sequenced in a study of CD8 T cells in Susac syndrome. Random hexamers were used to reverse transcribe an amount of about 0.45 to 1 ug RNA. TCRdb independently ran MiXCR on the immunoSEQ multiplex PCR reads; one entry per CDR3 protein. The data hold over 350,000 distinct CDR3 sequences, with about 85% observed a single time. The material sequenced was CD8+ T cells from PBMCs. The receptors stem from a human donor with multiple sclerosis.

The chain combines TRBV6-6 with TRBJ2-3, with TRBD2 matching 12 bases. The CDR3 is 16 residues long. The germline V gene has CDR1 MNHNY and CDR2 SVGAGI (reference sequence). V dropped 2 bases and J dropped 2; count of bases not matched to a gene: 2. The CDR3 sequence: CASSYGLAGPTDTQYF. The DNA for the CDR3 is TGTGCCAGCAGTTACGGACTAGCGGGACCCACAGATACGCAGTATTTT.

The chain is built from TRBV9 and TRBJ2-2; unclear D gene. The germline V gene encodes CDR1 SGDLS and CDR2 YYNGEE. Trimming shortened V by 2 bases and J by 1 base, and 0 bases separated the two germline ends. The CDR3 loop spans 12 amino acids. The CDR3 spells CASSVNTGELFF. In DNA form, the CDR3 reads TGTGCCAGCAGCGTGAACACCGGGGAGCTGTTTTTT.

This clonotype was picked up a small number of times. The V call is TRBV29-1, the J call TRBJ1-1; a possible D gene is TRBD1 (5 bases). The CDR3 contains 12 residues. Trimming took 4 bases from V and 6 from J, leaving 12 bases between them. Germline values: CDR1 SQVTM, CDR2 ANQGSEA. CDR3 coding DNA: TGCAGCGTTGGGCTGGGGGGGGCTGAAGCTTTCTTT. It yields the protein CSVGLGGAEAFF. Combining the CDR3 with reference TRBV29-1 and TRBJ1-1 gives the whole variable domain SAVISQKPSRDICQRGTSLTIQCQVDSQVTMMFWYRQQPGQSLTLIATANQGSEATYESGFVIDKFPISRPNLTFSTLTVSNMSPEDSSIYLCSVGLGGAEAFFGQGTRLTVV.

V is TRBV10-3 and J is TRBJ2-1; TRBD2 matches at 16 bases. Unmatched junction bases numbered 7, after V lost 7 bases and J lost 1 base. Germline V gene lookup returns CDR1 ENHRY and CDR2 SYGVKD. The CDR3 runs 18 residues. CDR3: CAINLGLAGGPSYNEQFF. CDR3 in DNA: TGTGCCATCAACCTGGGACTAGCGGGAGGGCCGTCCTACAATGAGCAGTTCTTC.

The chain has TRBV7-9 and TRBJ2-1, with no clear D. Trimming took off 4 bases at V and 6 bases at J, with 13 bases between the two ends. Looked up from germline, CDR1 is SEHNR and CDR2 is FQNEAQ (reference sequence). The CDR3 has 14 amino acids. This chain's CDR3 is CASSSEEWGNEQFF. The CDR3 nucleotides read TGTGCCAGCAGCTCCGAGGAGTGGGGCAATGAGCAGTTCTTC.

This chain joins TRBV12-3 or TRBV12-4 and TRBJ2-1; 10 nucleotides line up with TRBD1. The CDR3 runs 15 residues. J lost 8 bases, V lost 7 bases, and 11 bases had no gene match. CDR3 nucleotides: TGTGCCAGCACCGCGCGGGACAGGGGTGACGATGAGCAGTTCTTC. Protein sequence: CASTARDRGDDEQFF.

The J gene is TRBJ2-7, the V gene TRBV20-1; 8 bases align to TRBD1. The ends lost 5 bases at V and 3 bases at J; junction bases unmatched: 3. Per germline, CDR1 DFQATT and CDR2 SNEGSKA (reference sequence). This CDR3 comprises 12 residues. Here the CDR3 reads CSALQGDYEQYF. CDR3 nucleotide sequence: TGCAGTGCTTTACAGGGGGACTACGAGCAGTACTTC.

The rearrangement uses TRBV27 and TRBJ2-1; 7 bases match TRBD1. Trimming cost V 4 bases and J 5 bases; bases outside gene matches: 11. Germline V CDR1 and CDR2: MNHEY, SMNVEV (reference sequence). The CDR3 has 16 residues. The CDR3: CASSSETGRYHNEQFF. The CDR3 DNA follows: TGTGCCAGCAGTTCCGAGACAGGGCGATATCACAATGAGCAGTTCTTC.

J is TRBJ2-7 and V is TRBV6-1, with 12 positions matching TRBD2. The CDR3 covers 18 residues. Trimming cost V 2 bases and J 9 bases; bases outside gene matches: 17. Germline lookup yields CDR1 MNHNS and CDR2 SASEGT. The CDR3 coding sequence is TGTGCCAGCAGTGAAAGTGCTAGCGGGGGGGCCGGGCGGTCCCCGCAGTACTTC. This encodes CASSESASGGAGRSPQYF.

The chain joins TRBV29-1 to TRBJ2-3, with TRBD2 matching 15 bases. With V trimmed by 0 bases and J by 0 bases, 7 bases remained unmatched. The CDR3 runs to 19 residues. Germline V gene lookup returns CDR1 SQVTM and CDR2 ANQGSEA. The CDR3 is CSVEDSGTSGGTSTDTQYF. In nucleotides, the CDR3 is TGCAGCGTTGAAGATTCGGGGACTAGCGGGGGGACTAGCACAGATACGCAGTATTTT.

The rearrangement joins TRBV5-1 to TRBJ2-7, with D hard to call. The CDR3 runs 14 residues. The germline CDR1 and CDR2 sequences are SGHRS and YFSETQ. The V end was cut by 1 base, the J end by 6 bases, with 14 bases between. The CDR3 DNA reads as TGCGCCAGCAGCTTGATAGGTCTCCTGGGCGAGCAGTACTTC. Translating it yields CASSLIGLLGEQYF.

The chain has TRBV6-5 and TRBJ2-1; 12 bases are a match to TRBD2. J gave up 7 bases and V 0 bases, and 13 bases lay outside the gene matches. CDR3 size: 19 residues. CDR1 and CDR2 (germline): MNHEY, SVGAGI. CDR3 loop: CASSYSRGPLAGGWNEQFF. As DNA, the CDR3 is TGTGCCAGCAGTTACTCGAGGGGCCCCCTAGCGGGGGGGTGGAATGAGCAGTTCTTC.

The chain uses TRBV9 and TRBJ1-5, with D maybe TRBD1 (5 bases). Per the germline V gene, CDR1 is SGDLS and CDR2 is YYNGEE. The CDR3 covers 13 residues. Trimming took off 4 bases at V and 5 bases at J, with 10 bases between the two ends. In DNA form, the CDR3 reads TGTGCCAGCAGCCCCTGGGACGATCAGCCCCAGCATTTT. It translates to CASSPWDDQPQHF.

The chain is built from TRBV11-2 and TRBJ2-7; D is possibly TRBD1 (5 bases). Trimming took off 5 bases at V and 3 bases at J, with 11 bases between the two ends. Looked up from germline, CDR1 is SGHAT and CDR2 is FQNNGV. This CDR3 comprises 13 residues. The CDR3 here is CASSQTENYEQYF. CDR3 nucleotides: TGTGCCAGCAGCCAGACAGAAAACTACGAGCAGTACTTC.

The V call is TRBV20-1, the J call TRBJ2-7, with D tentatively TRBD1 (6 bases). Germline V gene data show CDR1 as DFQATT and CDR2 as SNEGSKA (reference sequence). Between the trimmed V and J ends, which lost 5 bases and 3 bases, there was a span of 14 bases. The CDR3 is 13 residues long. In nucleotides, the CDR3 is TGCAGTGCTCAAGGGGGATGGAACTACGAGCAGTACTTC. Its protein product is CSAQGGWNYEQYF.

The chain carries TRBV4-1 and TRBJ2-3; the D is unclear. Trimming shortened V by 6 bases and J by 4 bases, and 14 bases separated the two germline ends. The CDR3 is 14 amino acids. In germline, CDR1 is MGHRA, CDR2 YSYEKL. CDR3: CASSPPLGSDTQYF. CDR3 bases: TGCGCCAGCAGTCCCCCGCTGGGGTCAGATACGCAGTATTTT.

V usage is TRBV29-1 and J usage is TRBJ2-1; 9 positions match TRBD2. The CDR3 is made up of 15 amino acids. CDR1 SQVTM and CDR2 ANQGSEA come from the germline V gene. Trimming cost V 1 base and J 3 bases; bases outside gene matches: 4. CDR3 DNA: TGCAGCGTTGAAGTAAGACTAGCGGACTACAATGAGCAGTTCTTC. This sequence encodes CSVEVRLADYNEQFF.

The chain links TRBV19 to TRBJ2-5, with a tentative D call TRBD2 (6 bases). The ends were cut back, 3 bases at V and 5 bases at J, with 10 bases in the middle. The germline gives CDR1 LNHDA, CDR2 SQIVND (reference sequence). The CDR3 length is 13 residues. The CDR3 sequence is CASSMDLAETQYF. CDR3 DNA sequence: TGTGCCAGTAGTATGGACCTAGCGGAGACCCAGTACTTC.

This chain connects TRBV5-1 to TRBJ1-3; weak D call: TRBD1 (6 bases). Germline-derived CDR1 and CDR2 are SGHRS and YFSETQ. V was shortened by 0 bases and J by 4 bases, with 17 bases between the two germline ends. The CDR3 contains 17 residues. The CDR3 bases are TGCGCCAGCAGCTTGGCCGCCGCGCAGGGGATCGGAAACACCATATATTTT. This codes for CASSLAAAQGIGNTIYF.